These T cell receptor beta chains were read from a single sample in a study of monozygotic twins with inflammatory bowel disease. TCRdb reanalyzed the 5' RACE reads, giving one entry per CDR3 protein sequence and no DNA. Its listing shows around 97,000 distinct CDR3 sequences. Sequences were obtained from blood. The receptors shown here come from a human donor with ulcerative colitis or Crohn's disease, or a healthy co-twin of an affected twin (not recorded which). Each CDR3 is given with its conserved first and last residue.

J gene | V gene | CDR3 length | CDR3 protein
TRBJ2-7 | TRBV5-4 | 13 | CASSLRGIHEQYF
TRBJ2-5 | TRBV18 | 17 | CASSPSMGGARQETQYF
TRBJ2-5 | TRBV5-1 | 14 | CASSLVESRQTQYF
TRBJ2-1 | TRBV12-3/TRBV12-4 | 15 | CASSLVIAGCSEQFF
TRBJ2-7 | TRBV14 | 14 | CASSQDAVSYEQYF
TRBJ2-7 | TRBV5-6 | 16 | CASSDGVLGHSYEQYF
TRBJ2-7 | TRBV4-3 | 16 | CASSQVMGTGAYEQYF
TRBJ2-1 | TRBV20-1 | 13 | CSARGLGNNEQFF
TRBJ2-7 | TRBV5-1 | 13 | CASSTTGTYEQYF
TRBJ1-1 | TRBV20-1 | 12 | CSASRRNTEAFF
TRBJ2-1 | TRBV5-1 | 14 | CASSSGTGWNEQFF
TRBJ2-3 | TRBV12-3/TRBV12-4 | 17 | CASSGRGTNSSTDTQYF
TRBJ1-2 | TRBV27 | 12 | CASSVNRDVITF
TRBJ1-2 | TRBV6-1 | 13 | CASSEILNYGYTF
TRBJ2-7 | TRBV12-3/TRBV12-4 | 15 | CASSLGTVELYEQYF
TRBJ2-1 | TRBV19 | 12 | CASSVRAGEQFF
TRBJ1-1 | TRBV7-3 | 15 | CASSLYGGQNTEAFF
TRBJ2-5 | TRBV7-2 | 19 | CASSLAGAQGLQFGETQYF
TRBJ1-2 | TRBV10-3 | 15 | CAISQPGMAGYGYTF
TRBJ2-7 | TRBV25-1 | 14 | CASSGRDISYEQYF
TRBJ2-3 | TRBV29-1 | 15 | CSVQGLAGVTDTQYF
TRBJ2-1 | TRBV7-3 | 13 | CASSSLPLSEQFF
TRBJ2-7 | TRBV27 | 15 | CASRIGQDGAYEQYF
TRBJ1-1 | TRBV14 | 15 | CASSQPGQRNTEAFF
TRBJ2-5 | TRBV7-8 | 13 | CASSLGRRETQYF
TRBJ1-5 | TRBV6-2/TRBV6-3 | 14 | CASSYVDSNQPQHF
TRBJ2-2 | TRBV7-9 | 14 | CASSLNKRSGELFF
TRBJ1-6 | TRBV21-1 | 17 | CASSKKTGFDFNSPLYF
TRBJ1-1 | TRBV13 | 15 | CASSSGEGAYTEAFF
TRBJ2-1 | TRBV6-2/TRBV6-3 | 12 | CASRSQGDEQFF
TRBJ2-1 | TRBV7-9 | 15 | CASTDAGGRYNEQFF
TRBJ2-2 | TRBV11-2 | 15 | CAVRRGLDHTGELFF
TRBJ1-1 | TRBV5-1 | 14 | CASSSRTPNTEAFF
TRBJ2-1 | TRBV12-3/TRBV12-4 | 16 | CASSRKGATMYNEQFF
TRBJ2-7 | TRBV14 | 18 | CASSPWTGKGGNPYEQYF
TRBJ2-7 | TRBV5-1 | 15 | CASSLEGTGVHEQYF
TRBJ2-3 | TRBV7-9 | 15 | CASSLFGQITDTQYF
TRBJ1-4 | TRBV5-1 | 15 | CASSYPSGANEKLFF
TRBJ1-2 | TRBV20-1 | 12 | CSARDRGVGYTF
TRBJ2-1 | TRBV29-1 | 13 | CSAGRETYNEQFF
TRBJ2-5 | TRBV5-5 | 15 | CASSQGTGGQETQYF
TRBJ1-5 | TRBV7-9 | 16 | CASSSKGTDSNQPQHF
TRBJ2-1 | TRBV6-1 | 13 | CASRLAGHNEQFF
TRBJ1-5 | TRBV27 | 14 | CASSRRQGNQPQHF
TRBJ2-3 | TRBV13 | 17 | CASSQALAGGLADTQYF
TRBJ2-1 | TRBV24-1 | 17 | CATSDLSDATGWDEQFF
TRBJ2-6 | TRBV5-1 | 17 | CASSWVGGPSGANVLTF
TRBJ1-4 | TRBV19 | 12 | CASRTGNEKLFF
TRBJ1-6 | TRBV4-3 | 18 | CASSQDGTGSTYNSPLHF
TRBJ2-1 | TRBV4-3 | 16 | CASSQPRGQGVEEQFF
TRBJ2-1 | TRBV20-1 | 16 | CSASRRELSSYNEQFF
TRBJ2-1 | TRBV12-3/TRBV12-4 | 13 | CASTAPTSNEQFF
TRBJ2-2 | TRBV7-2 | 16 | CASSRNLVGRGGELFF
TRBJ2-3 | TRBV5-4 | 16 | CASSGGAGGGPDTQYF
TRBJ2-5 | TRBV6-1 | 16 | CASSPLGEAPKGTQYF
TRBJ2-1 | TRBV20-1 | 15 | CSAISSSGDYNEQFF
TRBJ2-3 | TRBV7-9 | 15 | CATQEKGLVTDTQYF